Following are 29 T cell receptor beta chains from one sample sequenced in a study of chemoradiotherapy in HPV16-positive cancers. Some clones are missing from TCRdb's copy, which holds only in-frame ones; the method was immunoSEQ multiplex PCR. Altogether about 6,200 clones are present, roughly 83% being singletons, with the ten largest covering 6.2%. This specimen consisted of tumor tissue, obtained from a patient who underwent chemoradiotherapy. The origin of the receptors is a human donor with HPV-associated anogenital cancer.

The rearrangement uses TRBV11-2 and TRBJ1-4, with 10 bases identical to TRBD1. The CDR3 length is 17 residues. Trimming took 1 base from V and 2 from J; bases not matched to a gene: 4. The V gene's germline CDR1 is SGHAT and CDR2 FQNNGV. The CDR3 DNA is TGTGCCAGCAGCTTAGCCCGGGGACAGGGGACTAATGAAAAACTGTTTTTT. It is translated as CASSLARGQGTNEKLFF. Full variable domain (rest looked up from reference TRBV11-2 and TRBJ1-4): EAGVAQSPRYKIIEKRQSVAFWCNPISGHATLYWYQQILGQGPKLLIQFQNNGVVDDSQLPKDRFSAERLKGVDSTLKIQPAKLEDSAVYLCASSLARGQGTNEKLFFGSGTQLSVL.

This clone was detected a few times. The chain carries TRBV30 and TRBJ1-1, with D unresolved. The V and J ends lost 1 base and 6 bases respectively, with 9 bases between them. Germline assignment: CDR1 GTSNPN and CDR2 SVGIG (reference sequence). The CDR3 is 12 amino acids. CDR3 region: CAWSGEIPEAFF. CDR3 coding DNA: TGTGCCTGGAGTGGGGAGATCCCTGAAGCTTTCTTT.

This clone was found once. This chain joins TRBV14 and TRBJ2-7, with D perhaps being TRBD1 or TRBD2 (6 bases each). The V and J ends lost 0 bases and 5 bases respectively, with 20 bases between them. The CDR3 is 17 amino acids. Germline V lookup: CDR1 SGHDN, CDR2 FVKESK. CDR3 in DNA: TGTGCCAGCAGCCAAGATTGGGGCTGGAGGGGGTCTGACGAGCAGTACTTC. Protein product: CASSQDWGWRGSDEQYF.

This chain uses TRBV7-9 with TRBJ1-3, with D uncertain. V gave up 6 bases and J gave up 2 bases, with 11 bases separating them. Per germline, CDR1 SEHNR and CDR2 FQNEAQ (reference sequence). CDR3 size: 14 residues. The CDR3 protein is CASRSGGPGNTIYF. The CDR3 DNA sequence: TGTGCCAGCAGGTCCGGAGGGCCTGGAAACACCATATATTTT.

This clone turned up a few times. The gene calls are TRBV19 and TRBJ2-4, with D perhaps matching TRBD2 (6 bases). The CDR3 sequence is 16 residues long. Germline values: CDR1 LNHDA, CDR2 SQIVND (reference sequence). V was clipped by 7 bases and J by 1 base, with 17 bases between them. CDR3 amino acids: CASTSLGGWAKNIQYF. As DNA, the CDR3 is TGTGCCAGTACCTCCCTCGGGGGATGGGCCAAAAACATTCAGTACTTC.

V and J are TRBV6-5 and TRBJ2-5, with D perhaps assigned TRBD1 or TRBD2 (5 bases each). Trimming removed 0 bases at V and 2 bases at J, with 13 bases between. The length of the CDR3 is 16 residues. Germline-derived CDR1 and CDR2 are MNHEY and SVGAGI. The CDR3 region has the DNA TGTGCCAGCAGTTACTCCCGGGGTAGGGGACAAGAGACCCAGTACTTC. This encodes CASSYSRGRGQETQYF.

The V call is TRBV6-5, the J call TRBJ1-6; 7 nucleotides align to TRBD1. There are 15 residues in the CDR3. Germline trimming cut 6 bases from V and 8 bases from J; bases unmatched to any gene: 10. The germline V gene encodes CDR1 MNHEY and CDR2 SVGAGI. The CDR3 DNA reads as TGTGCCAGCAGGAGGGGGGACAGAGACTATTCACCCCTCCACTTT. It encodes CASRRGDRDYSPLHF.

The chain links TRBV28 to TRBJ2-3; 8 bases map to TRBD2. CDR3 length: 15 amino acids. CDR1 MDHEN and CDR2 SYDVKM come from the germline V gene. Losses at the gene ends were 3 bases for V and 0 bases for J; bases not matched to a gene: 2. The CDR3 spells CASSFSGVSTDTQYF. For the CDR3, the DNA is TGTGCCAGCAGTTTTAGCGGGGTTAGCACAGATACGCAGTATTTT.

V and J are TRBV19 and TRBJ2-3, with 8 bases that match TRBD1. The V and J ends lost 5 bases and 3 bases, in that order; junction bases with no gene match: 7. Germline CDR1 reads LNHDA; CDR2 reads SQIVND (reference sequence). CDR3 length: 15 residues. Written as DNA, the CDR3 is TGTGCCAGTAGTCAAACAGGGGGTGGTACAGATACGCAGTATTTT. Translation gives CASSQTGGGTDTQYF.

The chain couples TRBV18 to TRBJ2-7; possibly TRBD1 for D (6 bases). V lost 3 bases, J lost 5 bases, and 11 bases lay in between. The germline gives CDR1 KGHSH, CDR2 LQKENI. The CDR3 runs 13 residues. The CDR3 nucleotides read TGTGCCAGCTCACCCATGAGGACAGACGAGCAGTACTTC. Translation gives CASSPMRTDEQYF.

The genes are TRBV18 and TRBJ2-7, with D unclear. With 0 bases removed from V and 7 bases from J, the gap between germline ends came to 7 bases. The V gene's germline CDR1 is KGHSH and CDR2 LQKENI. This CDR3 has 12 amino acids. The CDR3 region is CASSPPTREQYF. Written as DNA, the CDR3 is TGTGCCAGCTCACCACCGACGAGGGAGCAGTACTTC.

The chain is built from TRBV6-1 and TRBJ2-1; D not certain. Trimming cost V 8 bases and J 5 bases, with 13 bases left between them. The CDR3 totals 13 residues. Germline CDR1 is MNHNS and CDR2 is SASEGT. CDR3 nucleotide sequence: TGTGCCAGCTTACTTGTACAAGACAATGAGCAGTTCTTC. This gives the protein CASLLVQDNEQFF.

Here the CDR3 reads CASTPYGGSYGYTF. The CDR3 region has the DNA TGTGCCAGCACTCCCTACGGGGGGAGCTATGGCTACACCTTC. The gene calls are TRBV27 and TRBJ1-2; D might be TRBD1 (5 bases). The CDR3 is made up of 14 amino acids. CDR1 and CDR2 (germline): MNHEY, SMNVEV (reference sequence). Trimming left V 7 bases short and J 4 bases short, with 16 bases between.

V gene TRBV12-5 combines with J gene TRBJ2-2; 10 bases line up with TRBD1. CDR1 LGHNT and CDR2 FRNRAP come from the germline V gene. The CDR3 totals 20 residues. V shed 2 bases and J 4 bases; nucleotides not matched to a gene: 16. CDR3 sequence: CASGLPVLRRGQGSTGELFF. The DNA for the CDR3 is TGTGCTAGTGGTTTGCCGGTTCTCCGTCGGGGACAGGGGAGCACCGGGGAGCTGTTTTTT.

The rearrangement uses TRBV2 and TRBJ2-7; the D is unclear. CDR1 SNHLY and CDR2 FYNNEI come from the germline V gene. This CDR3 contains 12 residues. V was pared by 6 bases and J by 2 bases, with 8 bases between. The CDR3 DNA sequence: TGTGCCAGCAGGCGGCTTACCTACGAGCAGTACTTC. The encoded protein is CASRRLTYEQYF.

CDR3 protein: CATSSTGRAEAFF. Written as DNA, the CDR3 is TGTGCCACCAGCAGTACAGGGCGGGCTGAAGCTTTCTTT. The chain carries TRBV15 and TRBJ1-1; D possibly corresponds to TRBD1 (6 bases). V lost 3 bases and J 6 bases, leaving 11 bases between the germline ends. Germline V gene sequence: CDR1 LNHNV, CDR2 YYDKDF (reference sequence). This CDR3 spans 13 amino acids. The entire variable domain, with the rest obtained from reference TRBV15 and TRBJ1-1, is as follows: DAMVIQNPRYQVTQFGKPVTLSCSQTLNHNVMYWYQQKSSQAPKLLFHYYDKDFNNEADTPDNFQSRRPNTSFCFLDIRSPGLGDTAMYLCATSSTGRAEAFFGQGTRLTVV.

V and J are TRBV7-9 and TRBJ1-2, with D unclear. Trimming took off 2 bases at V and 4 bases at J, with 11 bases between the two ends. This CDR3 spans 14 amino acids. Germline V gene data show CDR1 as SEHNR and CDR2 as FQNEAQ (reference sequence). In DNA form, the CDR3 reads TGTGCCAGCAGCTTACTCGGCAGTGGCTATGGCTACACCTTC. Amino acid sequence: CASSLLGSGYGYTF.

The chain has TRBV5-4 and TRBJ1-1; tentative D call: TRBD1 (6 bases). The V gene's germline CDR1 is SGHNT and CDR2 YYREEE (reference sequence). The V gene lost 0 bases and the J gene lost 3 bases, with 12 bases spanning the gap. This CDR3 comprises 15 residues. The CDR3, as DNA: TGTGCCAGCAGCTTGGGGGGGCTCCCCCACACTGAAGCTTTCTTT. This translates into CASSLGGLPHTEAFF.

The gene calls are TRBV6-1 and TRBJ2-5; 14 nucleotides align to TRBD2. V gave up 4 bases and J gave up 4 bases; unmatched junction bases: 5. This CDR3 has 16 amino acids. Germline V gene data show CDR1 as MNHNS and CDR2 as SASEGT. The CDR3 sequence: CASSGLAGGQRETQYF. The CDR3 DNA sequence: TGTGCCAGCAGTGGACTAGCGGGGGGGCAACGAGAGACCCAGTACTTC.

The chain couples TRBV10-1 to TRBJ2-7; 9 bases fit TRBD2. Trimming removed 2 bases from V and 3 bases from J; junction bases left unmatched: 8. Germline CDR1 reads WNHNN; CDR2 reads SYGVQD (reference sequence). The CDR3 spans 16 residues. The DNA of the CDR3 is TGCGCCAGCAGTGAGGGCCCAGCGGGAGGCCACTACGAGCAGTACTTC. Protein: CASSEGPAGGHYEQYF.

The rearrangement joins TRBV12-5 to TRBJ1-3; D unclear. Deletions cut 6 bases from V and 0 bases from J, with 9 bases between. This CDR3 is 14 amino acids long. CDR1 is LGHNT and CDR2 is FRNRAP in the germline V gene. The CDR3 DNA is TGTGCTAGTGGCGAGGCCCACTCTGGAAACACCATATATTTT. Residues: CASGEAHSGNTIYF.

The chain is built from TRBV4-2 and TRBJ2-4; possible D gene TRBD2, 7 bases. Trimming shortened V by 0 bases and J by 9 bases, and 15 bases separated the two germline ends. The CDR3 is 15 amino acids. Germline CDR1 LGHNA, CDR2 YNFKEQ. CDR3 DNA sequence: TGTGCCAGCAGCCAAGATCGCGGGGGCCGAGGCATTCAGTACTTC. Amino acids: CASSQDRGGRGIQYF.

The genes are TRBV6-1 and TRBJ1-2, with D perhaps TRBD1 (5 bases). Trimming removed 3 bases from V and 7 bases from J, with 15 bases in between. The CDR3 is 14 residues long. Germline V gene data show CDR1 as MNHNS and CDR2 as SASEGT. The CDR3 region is CASSDHRDESGYTF. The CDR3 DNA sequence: TGTGCCAGCAGTGACCACCGGGACGAGAGTGGCTACACCTTC.

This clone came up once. This CDR3 is CASSDRYEQYF. CDR3 nucleotides: TGTGCCAGCAGTGACCGCTACGAGCAGTACTTC. The rearrangement uses TRBV27 and TRBJ2-7; no clear D. This CDR3 is built from 11 residues. Germline CDR1 reads MNHEY; CDR2 reads SMNVEV (reference sequence). V was cut by 5 bases and J by 3 bases, with 5 bases left in between.

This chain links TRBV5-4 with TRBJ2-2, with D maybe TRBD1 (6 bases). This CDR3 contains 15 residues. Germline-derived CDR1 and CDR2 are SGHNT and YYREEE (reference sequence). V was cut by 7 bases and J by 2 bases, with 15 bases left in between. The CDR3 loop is CASQSNRANTGELFF. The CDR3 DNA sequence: TGTGCCAGCCAATCAAACAGGGCAAACACCGGGGAGCTGTTTTTT.

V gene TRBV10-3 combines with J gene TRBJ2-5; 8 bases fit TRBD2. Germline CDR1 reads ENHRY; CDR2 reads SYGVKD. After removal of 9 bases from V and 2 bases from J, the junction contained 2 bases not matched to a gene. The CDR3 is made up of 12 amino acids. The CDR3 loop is CAIASGQETQYF. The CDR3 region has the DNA TGTGCCATAGCTAGCGGGCAAGAGACCCAGTACTTC.

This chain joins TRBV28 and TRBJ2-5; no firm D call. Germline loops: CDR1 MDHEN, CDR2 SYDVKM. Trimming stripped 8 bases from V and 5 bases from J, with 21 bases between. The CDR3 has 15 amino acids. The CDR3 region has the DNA TGTGCCAGCGATACCGGACGAGAAACTGCCGAGACCCAGTACTTC. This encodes CASDTGRETAETQYF.

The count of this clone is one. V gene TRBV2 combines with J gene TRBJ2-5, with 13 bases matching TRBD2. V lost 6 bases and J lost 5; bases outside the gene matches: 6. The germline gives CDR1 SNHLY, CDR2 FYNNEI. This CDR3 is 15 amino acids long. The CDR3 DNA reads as TGTGCCAGCAGCGACGGACTAGCGGGGGTCGAGACCCAGTACTTC. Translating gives CASSDGLAGVETQYF.

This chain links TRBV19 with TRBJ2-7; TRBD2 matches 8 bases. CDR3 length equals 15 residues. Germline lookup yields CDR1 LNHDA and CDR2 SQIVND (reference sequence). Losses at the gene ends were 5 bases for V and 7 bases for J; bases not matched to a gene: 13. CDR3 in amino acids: CASSFSGSAGEEQYF. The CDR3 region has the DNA TGTGCCAGTAGTTTCAGCGGGAGCGCGGGGGAGGAGCAGTACTTC.